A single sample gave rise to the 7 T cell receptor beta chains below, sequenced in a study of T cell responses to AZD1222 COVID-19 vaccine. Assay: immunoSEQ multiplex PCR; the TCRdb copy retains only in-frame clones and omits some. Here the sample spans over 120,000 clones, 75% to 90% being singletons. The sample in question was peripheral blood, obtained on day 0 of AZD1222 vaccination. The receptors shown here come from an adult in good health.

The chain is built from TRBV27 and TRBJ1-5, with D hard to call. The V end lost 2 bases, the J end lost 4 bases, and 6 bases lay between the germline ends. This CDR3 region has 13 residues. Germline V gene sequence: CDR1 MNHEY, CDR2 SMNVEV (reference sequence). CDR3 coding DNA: TGTGCCAGCAGTTTAAACCCTAATCAGCCCCAGCATTTT. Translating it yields CASSLNPNQPQHF.

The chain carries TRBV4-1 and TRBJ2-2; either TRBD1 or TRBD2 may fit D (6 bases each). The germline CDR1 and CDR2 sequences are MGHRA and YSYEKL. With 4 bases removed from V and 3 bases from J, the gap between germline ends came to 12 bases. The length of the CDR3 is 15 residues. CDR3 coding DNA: TGCGCCAGCAGCCCCGAGGAGGGGGACACCGGGGAGCTGTTTTTT. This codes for CASSPEEGDTGELFF.

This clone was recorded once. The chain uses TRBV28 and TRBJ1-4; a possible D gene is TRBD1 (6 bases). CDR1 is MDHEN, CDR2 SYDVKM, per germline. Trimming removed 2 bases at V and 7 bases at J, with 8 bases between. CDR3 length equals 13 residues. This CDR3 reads CASSLGQIEKLFF. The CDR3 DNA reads TGTGCCAGCAGTTTAGGACAGATTGAAAAACTGTTTTTT. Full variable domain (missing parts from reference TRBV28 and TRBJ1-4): DVKVTQSSRYLVKRTGEKVFLECVQDMDHENMFWYRQDPGLGLRLIYFSYDVKMKEKGDIPEGYSVSREKKERFSLILESASTNQTSMYLCASSLGQIEKLFFGSGTQLSVL.

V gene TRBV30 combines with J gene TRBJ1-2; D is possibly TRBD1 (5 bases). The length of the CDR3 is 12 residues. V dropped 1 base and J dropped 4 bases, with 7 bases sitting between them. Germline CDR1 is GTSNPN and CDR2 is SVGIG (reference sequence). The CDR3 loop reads CAWSAGPYGYTF. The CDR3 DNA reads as TGTGCCTGGAGTGCGGGACCCTATGGCTACACCTTC. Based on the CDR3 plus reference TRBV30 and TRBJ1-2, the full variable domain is SQTIHQWPATLVQPVGSPLSLECTVEGTSNPNLYWYRQAAGRGLQLLFYSVGIGQISSEVPQNLSASRPQDRQFILSSKKLLLSDSGFYLCAWSAGPYGYTFGSGTRLTVV.

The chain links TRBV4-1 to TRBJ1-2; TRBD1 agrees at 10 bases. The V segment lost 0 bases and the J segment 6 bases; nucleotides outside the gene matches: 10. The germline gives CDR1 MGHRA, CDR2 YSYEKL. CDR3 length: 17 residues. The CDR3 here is CASSQERQGATRHGYTF. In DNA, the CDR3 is TGCGCCAGCAGCCAAGAACGACAGGGGGCAACACGGCATGGCTACACCTTC.

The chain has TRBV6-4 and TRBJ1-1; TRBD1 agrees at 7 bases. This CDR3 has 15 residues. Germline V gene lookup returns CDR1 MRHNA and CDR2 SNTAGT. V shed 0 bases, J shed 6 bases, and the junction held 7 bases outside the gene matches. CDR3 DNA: TGTGCCAGCAGTGACTCTTGGGACAGAGCTTCTGAAGCTTTCTTT. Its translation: CASSDSWDRASEAFF.

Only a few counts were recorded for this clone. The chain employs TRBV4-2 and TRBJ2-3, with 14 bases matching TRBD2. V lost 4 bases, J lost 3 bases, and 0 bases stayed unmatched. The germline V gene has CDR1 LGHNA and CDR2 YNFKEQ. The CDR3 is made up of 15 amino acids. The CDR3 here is CASSRLAGGTDTQYF. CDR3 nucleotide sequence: TGTGCCAGCAGCCGACTAGCGGGAGGGACAGATACGCAGTATTTT.